Each of the 14 T cell receptor beta chains below was sequenced from the same sample in a study of blood T cells in healthy people across ages. Together with a sample-barcoded 5' primer, a J-beta primer mix was included in a second PCR lasting about 6 to 11 cycles. Via MiXCR, TCRdb re-called the 5' RACE reads, giving one row per CDR3 protein. The sample lists 700,000 to 900,000 distinct CDR3 sequences; roughly 25% were seen once. Separately, the same data were catalogued under a study of T cells of mothers and their children.

The sequenced sample consisted of blood. Receptors originate from a boy aged 5-17 years in good health.

The chain combines TRBV2 with TRBJ2-4, with a tentative D call TRBD1 (6 bases). The CDR3 contains 16 residues. V lost 1 base and J lost 3, with 13 bases in between. CDR1 SNHLY and CDR2 FYNNEI come from the germline V gene. This chain's CDR3 is CASSEDREYVKNIQYF. In nucleotides, the CDR3 is TGTGCCAGCAGTGAAGACAGGGAGTATGTCAAAAACATTCAGTACTTC.

This clonotype was seen only once. The rearrangement links TRBV10-3 to TRBJ1-2; D is perhaps TRBD1 (5 bases). This CDR3 is built from 18 residues. Trimming removed 3 bases at V and 1 base at J, with 21 bases between. Germline assignment: CDR1 ENHRY and CDR2 SYGVKD. The CDR3 sequence is CAISELTHPGRYNYGYTF. The CDR3 DNA is TGTGCCATCAGTGAACTGACCCACCCGGGACGATATAACTATGGCTACACCTTC.

The chain carries TRBV28 and TRBJ2-5, with TRBD1 matching 8 bases. The J call may be faulty, since TRBJ2-1 better matches the DNA end. The CDR3 extends over 16 amino acids. The germline gives CDR1 MDHEN, CDR2 SYDVKM. CDR3 region: CASTSWTGRSGNEQFF. DNA for the CDR3: TGTGCCAGCACCTCCTGGACAGGGCGGAGTGGAAATGAGCAGTTCTTC.

This chain joins TRBV10-3 and TRBJ2-1; 11 bases map to TRBD2. CDR1 and CDR2 (germline): ENHRY, SYGVKD. V lost 10 bases, J lost 5 bases, and 4 bases stayed unmatched. The CDR3 is 13 amino acids. CDR3: CATKLAGDNEQFF. CDR3 bases: TGTGCCACCAAACTAGCGGGAGACAATGAGCAGTTCTTC.

This clonotype was counted a few times. This chain uses TRBV7-2 with TRBJ2-7; no clear D gene. The V end lost 5 bases, the J end lost 2 bases, and 13 bases lay between the germline ends. Germline CDR1 is SGHTA and CDR2 is FQGNSA. The CDR3 has 14 amino acids. CDR3 DNA sequence: TGTGCCAGCAGCCCTAAGGAAGTCACCTACGAGCAGTACTTC. This sequence encodes CASSPKEVTYEQYF.

As DNA, the CDR3 is TGTGCCAGCACTCAGCACGCCAGGGTCGGTGAAAAACTGTTTTTT. Protein product: CASTQHARVGEKLFF. The chain links TRBV3-1 to TRBJ1-4; the D gene is possibly TRBD1 (5 bases). CDR1 LGHDT and CDR2 YNNKEL come from the germline V gene (reference sequence). The CDR3 loop spans 15 amino acids. V lost 7 bases, J lost 7 bases, and 19 bases lay in between.

The rearrangement links TRBV5-1 to TRBJ1-4, with TRBD1 identical over 9 bases. Germline loops: CDR1 SGHRS, CDR2 YFSETQ. CDR3 length: 15 amino acids. V was clipped by 3 bases and J by 7 bases; unmatched bases: 7. CDR3 sequence reads: CASSSGQGMGEKLFF. CDR3 coding DNA: TGCGCCAGCAGCTCCGGACAGGGGATGGGTGAAAAACTGTTTTTT.

The J gene is TRBJ2-7, the V gene TRBV5-1; TRBD2 agrees at 10 bases. The CDR3 sequence is 17 residues long. J gave up 4 bases and V 4 bases, and 14 bases lay outside the gene matches. Per the germline V gene, CDR1 is SGHRS and CDR2 is YFSETQ. CDR3 sequence (DNA): TGCGCCAGCAGCCTATCCACCCCTAGCGGGGGTAATTACGAGCAGTACTTC. It encodes CASSLSTPSGGNYEQYF.

This rearrangement joins TRBV9 to TRBJ2-1; no firm D call. The CDR3 runs 14 residues. V lost 0 bases, J lost 3 bases, and 7 bases lay in between. Germline-derived CDR1 and CDR2 are SGDLS and YYNGEE. DNA of the CDR3: TGTGCCAGCAGCGTAGATGGCAGCTACAATGAGCAGTTCTTC. Translated: CASSVDGSYNEQFF.

This clonotype was counted at least ten times. The chain couples TRBV6-2 or TRBV6-3 to TRBJ2-6; D not certain. The CDR3 covers 14 residues. V was cut by 2 bases and J by 0 bases, with 2 bases left in between. Per germline, CDR1 MNHEY and CDR2 SVGEGT. CDR3 bases: TGTGCCAGCAGTTACATCTCTGGGGCCAACGTCCTGACTTTC. Residues: CASSYISGANVLTF.

A few counts support this clonotype. V gene TRBV20-1 combines with J gene TRBJ1-2; 7 positions agree with TRBD1. This CDR3 spans 14 amino acids. Trimming took 0 bases from V and 2 from J; bases not matched to a gene: 3. In germline, CDR1 is DFQATT, CDR2 SNEGSKA (reference sequence). CDR3 sequence reads: CSAREATGNYGYTF. CDR3 in DNA: TGCAGTGCTAGAGAAGCGACAGGGAACTATGGCTACACCTTC.

A few counts support this clonotype. The chain combines TRBV7-9 with TRBJ2-7; a possible D gene is TRBD2 (7 bases). The germline V gene encodes CDR1 SEHNR and CDR2 FQNEAQ (reference sequence). This CDR3 is 14 amino acids long. Trimming stripped 5 bases from V and 4 bases from J, with 15 bases between. CDR3 nucleotides: TGTGCCAGCAGCGGCAGGGGAGGGGAGTACGAGCAGTACTTC. Protein: CASSGRGGEYEQYF.

The chain employs TRBV9 and TRBJ2-5; 7 bases map to TRBD1. V trimming: 5 bases; J trimming: 5 bases; junction bases outside the gene matches: 9. The CDR3 has 14 amino acids. Germline V gives CDR1 SGDLS, CDR2 YYNGEE. The CDR3 here is CASSRYTGDETQYF. The CDR3 bases are TGTGCCAGCAGTCGTTATACAGGGGACGAGACCCAGTACTTC.

The chain combines TRBV25-1 with TRBJ2-2; 12 nucleotides match TRBD2. CDR1 and CDR2 (germline): MGHDK, SYGVNS. This CDR3 spans 16 amino acids. V trimming: 7 bases; J trimming: 1 base; junction bases outside the gene matches: 4. Here the CDR3 reads CASMTSGGENTGELFF. CDR3 in DNA: TGTGCCAGCATGACTAGCGGGGGAGAGAACACCGGGGAGCTGTTTTTT.